This T cell receptor (beta chain) was obtained from a study of Tregs in tolerant kidney transplant recipients. Study at large: The nonmyeloablative bone marrow transplants came from related graft donors, with transient mixed chimerism.

Clones were sequenced by immunoSEQ multiplex PCR, and TCRdb holds only the in-frame ones, with some missing. This repertoire includes more than 2,000 clones. A word on this clone: Its antigen is currently unknown. The read falls 3 residues short of the CDR3 end, and the missing part is taken from the germline J gene.

Germline assignment: CDR1 WSHSY and CDR2 SAAADI. V was pared by 7 bases and J by 7 bases, with 13 bases between. There are 13 residues in the CDR3. CFSE-labeled recipient PBMCs were cultured more than 5 days with irradiated graft donor PBMCs, then FACS-sorted. V is TRBV10-2 and J is TRBJ2-2; D possibly corresponds to TRBD2 (5 bases). Sample: CD4+ T cells from blood cultured with allogeneic cells, taken before the transplant. This clonotype was obtained from a human patient who received a combined kidney and bone marrow transplant. The sequenced CDR3 bases are TGCGCCAGCAAGGCCGGGGTGGACGGGGAG. Protein sequence: CASKAGVDGE. The complete CDR3 reads CASKAGVDGELFF.